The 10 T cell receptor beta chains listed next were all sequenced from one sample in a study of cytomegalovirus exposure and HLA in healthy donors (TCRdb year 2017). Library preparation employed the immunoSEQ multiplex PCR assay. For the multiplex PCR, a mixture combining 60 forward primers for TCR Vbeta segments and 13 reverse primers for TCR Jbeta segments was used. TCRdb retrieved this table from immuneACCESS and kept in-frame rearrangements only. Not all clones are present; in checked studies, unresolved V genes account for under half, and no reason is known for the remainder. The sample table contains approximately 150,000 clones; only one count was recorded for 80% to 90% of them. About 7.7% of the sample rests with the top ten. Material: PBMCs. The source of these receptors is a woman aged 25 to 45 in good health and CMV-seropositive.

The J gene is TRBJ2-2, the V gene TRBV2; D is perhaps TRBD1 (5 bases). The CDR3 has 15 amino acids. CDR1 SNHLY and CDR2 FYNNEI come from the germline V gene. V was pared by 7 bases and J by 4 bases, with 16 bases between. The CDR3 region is CASIINPGITGELFF. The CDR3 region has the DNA TGTGCCAGCATCATCAACCCAGGGATCACCGGGGAGCTGTTTTTT. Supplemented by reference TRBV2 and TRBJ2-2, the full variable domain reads EPEVTQTPSHQVTQMGQEVILRCVPISNHLYFYWYRQILGQKVEFLVSFYNNEISEKSEIFDDQFSVERPDGSNFTLKIRSTKLEDSAMYFCASIINPGITGELFFGEGSRLTVL.

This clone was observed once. CDR3 DNA sequence: TGTGCCAGCAGCTTAGGCGGGGGGGCCGGGGATACGCAGTATTTT. Residues: CASSLGGGAGDTQYF. V and J are TRBV11-2 and TRBJ2-3; TRBD2 agrees at 9 bases. The CDR3 spans 15 residues. Unmatched junction bases numbered 5, after V lost 1 base and J lost 6 bases. Germline CDR1 and CDR2: SGHAT and FQNNGV.

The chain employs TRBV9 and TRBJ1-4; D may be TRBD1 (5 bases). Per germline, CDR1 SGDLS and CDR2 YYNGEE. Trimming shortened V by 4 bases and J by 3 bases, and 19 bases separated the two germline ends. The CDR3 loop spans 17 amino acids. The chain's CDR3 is CASSHPGGGGANEKLFF. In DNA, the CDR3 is TGTGCCAGCAGCCACCCCGGGGGGGGTGGAGCTAATGAAAAACTGTTTTTT.

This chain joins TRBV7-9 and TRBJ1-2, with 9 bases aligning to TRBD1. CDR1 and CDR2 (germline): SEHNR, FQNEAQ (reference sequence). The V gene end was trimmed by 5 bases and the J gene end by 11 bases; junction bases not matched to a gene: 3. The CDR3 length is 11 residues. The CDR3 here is CASSPGQGYTF. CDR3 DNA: TGTGCCAGCAGCCCTGGACAGGGGTACACCTTC.

The CDR3 spells CASSLSAGGYTEAFF. CDR3 DNA sequence: TGTGCCAGCAGCTTAAGTGCTGGCGGGTACACTGAAGCTTTCTTT. The chain couples TRBV7-3 to TRBJ1-1; D is unclear. Germline loops: CDR1 SGHTA, CDR2 FQGTGA. CDR3 length: 15 residues. Between the trimmed V and J ends, which lost 1 base and 3 bases, there was a span of 12 bases.

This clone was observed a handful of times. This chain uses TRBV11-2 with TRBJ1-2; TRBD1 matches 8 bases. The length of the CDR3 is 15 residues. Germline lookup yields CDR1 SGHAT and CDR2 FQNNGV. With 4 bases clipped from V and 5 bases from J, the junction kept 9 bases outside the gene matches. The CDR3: CASSSIPRGRYGYTF. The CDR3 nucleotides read TGTGCCAGCAGCTCCATCCCCAGGGGGCGTTATGGCTACACCTTC.

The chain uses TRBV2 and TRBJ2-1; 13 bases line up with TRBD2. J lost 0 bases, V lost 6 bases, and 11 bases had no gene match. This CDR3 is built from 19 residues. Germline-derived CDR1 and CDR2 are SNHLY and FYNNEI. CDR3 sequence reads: CASRPGLAGVSSSYNEQFF. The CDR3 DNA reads TGTGCCAGCAGGCCCGGACTAGCGGGGGTCTCGAGCTCCTACAATGAGCAGTTCTTC.

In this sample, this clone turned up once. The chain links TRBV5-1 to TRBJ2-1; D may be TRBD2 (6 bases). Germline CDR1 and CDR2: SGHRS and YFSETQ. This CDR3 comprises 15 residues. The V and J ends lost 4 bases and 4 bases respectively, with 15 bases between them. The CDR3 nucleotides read TGCGCCAGCAGCCCGGCGGGGTCCCCTTACAATGAGCAGTTCTTC. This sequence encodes CASSPAGSPYNEQFF. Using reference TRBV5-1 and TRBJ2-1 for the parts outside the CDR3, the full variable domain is KAGVTQTPRYLIKTRGQQVTLSCSPISGHRSVSWYQQTPGQGLQFLFEYFSETQRNKGNFPGRFSGRQFSNSRSEMNVSTLELGDSALYLCASSPAGSPYNEQFFGPGTRLTVL.

The CDR3 here is CARGTGEVEDTQYF. The CDR3 DNA follows: TGTGCCAGGGGAACAGGGGAGGTTGAAGATACGCAGTATTTT. The rearrangement uses TRBV19 and TRBJ2-3; maybe TRBD1 (7 bases). With 9 bases removed from V and 5 bases from J, the gap between germline ends came to 18 bases. The CDR3 has 14 amino acids. Germline CDR1 is LNHDA and CDR2 is SQIVND (reference sequence).

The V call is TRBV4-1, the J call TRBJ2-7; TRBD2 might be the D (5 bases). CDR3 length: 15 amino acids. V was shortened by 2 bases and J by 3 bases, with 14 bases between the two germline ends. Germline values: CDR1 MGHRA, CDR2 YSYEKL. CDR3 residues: CASSQPTDSDYEQYF. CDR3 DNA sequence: TGCGCCAGCAGCCAACCGACGGACTCTGACTACGAGCAGTACTTC.